These 6 T cell receptor beta chains came from one sample sequenced in a study of T cells in Graves' hyperthyroidism and ophthalmopathy. The TCR beta CDR3 regions underwent amplification using RNA transcripts as the source. Primed by the HTBI set, a first-round RT-PCR was run on the TCR CDR3. TCRdb independently ran MiXCR on the multiplex PCR reads; one entry per CDR3 protein. This sample has under 350,000 distinct CDR3 sequences, with roughly a fifth found just once. The sample was blood. These TCRs come from a woman between 45 and 60 years old with Graves' hyperthyroidism.

The V and J genes are TRBV20-1 and TRBJ2-7; the D gene is possibly TRBD1 (5 bases). Germline lookup yields CDR1 DFQATT and CDR2 SNEGSKA (reference sequence). This CDR3 has 13 amino acids. V was shortened by 5 bases and J by 2 bases, with 13 bases between the two germline ends. DNA for the CDR3: TGCAGTGCTCCCGACAGATCAACCTACGAGCAGTACTTC. Amino acids: CSAPDRSTYEQYF.

Regarding this clonotype: A read error may be the cause here, since a much bigger clone is one base away. This chain uses TRBV3-1 with TRBJ1-1; D is perhaps TRBD1 (6 bases). CDR1 LGHDT and CDR2 YNNKEL come from the germline V gene (reference sequence). The CDR3 runs to 16 residues. The CDR3 protein is CASSHLGQLMNTKAFF. CDR3 sequence (DNA): TGTGCCAGCAGCCACCTGGGACAACTGATGAACACTAAAGCTTTCTTT.

This clonotype has only a few counts. This chain joins TRBV27 and TRBJ2-3; D not resolved. The CDR3 has 13 amino acids. CDR1 is MNHEY and CDR2 is SMNVEV in the germline V gene (reference sequence). Trimming pared 7 bases from V and 2 bases from J, leaving 10 bases between. The CDR3 here is CASTTRNTDTQYF. CDR3 nucleotide sequence: TGTGCCAGCACAACGCGGAACACAGATACGCAGTATTTT.

This clonotype was found many times. V and J are TRBV3-1 and TRBJ2-1; 7 positions agree with TRBD1. V gave up 4 bases and J gave up 8 bases; unmatched junction bases: 8. The V gene's germline CDR1 is LGHDT and CDR2 YNNKEL (reference sequence). The CDR3 totals 14 residues. The CDR3 region is CASSRSDRAHEQFF. CDR3 nucleotides: TGTGCCAGCAGCCGTTCAGACAGGGCCCATGAGCAGTTCTTC.

The chain carries TRBV6-1 and TRBJ2-7; TRBD1 agrees at 8 bases. V trimming: 2 bases; J trimming: 5 bases; junction bases outside the gene matches: 8. Germline assignment: CDR1 MNHNS and CDR2 SASEGT. The CDR3 totals 15 residues. The CDR3 protein is CASSESRDRRDEQYF. CDR3 DNA: TGTGCCAGCAGTGAAAGTAGGGACAGGAGGGACGAGCAGTACTTC.

This clonotype was seen ten or more times. The chain joins TRBV9 to TRBJ2-7; 7 bases match TRBD2. The germline CDR1 and CDR2 sequences are SGDLS and YYNGEE. The V gene end was trimmed by 0 bases and the J gene end by 3 bases; junction bases not matched to a gene: 3. CDR3 size: 14 residues. The CDR3 nucleotides read TGTGCCAGCAGCGTAGGAAGGACTAGCTACGAGCAGTACTTC. This codes for CASSVGRTSYEQYF.